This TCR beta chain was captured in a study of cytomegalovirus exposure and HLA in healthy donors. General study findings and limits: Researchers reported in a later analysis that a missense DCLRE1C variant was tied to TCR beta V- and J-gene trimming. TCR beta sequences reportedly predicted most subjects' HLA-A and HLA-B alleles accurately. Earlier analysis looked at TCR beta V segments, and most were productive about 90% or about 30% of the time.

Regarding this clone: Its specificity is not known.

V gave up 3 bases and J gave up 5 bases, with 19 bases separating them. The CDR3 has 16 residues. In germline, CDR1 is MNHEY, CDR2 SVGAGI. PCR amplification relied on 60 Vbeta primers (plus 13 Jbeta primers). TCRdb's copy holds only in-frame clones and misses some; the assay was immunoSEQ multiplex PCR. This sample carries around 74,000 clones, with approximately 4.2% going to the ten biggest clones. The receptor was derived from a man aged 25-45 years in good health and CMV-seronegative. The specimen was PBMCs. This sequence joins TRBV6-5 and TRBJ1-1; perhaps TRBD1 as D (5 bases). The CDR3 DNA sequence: TGTGCCAGCAGTTATATGGGGCTACAACATGAGACTGAAGCTTTCTTT. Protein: CASSYMGLQHETEAFF.